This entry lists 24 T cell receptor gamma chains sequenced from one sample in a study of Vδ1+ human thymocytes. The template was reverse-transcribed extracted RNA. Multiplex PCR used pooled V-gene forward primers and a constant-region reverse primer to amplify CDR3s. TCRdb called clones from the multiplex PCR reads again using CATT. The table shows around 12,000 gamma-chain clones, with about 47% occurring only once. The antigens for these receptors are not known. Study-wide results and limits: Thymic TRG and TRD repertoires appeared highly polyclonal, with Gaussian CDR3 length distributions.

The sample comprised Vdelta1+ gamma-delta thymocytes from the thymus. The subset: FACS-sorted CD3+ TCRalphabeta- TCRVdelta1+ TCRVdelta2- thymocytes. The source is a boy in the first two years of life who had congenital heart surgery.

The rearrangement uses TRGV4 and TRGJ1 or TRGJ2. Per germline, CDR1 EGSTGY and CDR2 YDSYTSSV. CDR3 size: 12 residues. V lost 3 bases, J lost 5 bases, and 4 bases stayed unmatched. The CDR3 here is CATWDPDYKKLF. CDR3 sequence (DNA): TGTGCCACCTGGGATCCCGATTATAAGAAACTCTTT.

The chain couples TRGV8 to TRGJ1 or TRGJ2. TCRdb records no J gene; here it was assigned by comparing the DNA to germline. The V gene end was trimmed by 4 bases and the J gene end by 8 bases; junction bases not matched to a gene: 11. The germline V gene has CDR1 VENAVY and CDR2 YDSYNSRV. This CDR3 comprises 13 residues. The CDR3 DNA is TGTGCCACCTGGGACTGGTTTAGGGATAAGAAACTCTTT. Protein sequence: CATWDWFRDKKLF.

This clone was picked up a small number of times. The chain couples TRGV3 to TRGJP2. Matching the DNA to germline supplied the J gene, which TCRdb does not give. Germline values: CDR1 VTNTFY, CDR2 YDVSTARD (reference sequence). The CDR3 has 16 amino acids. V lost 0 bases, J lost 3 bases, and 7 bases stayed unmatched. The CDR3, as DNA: TGTGCCACCTGGGACAGGCGGGAGGGTAGTGATTGGATCAAGACGTTT. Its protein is CATWDRREGSDWIKTF.

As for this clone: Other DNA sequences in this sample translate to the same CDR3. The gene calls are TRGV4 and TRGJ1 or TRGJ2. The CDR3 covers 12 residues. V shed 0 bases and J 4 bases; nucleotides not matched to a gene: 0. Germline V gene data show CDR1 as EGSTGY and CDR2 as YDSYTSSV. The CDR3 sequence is CATWDGYYKKLF. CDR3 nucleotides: TGTGCCACCTGGGATGGGTATTATAAGAAACTCTTT.

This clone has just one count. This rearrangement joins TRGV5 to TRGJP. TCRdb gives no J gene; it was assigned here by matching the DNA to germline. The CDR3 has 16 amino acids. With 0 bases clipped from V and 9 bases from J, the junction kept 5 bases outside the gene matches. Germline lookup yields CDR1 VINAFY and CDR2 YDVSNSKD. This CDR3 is CATWDRPGLGKKIKVF. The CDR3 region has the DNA TGTGCCACCTGGGACAGGCCAGGGTTGGGCAAAAAAATCAAGGTATTT.

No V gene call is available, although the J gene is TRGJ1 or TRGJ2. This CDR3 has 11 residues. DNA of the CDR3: TGTGCCACCTTTGCCGCCGATAAGAAACTCTTT. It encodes CATFAADKKLF.

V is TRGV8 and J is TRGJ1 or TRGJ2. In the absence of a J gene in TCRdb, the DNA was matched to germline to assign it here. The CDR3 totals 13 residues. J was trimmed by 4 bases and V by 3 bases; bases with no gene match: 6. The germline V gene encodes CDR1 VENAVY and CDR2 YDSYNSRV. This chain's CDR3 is CATWDPRYYKKLF. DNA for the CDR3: TGTGCCACCTGGGATCCACGGTATTATAAGAAACTCTTT.

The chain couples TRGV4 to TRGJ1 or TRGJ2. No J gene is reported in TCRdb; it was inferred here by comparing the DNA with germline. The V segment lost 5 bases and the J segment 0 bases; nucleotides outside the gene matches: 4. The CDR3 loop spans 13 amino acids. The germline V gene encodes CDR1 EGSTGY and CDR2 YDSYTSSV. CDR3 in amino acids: CATWGTNYYKKLF. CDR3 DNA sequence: TGTGCCACCTGGGGGACGAATTATTATAAGAAACTCTTT.

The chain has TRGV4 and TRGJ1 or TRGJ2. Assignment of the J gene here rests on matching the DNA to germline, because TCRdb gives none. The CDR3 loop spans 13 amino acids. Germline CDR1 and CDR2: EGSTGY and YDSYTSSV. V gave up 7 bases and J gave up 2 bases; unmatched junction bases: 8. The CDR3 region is CATCSSDYYKKLF. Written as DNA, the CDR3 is TGTGCCACCTGCTCCTCCGATTATTATAAGAAACTCTTT.

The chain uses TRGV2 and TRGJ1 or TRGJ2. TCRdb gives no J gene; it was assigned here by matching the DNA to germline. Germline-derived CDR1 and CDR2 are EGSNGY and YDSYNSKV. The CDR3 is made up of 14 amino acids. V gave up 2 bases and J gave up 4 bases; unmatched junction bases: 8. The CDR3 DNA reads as TGTGCCACCTGGGACGTAAGCGGGTATTATAAGAAACTCTTT. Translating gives CATWDVSGYYKKLF.

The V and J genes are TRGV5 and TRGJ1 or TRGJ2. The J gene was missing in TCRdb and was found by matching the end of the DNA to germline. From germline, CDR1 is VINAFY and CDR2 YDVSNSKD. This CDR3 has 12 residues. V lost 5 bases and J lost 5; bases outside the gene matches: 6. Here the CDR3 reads CATWAGNYKKLF. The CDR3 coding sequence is TGTGCCACCTGGGCTGGGAATTATAAGAAACTCTTT.

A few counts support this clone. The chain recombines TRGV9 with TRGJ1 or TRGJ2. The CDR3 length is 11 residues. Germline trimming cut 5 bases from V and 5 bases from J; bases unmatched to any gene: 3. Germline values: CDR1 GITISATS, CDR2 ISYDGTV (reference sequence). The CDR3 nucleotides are TGTGCCTTGTGGGGGGATTATAAGAAACTCTTT. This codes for CALWGDYKKLF.

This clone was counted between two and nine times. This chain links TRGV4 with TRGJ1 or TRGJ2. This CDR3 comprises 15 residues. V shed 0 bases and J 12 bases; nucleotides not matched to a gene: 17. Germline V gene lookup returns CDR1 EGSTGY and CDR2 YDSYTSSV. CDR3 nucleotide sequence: TGTGCCACCTGGGATGGGCCTACGAATTATTATCCGAAACTCTTT. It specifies CATWDGPTNYYPKLF.

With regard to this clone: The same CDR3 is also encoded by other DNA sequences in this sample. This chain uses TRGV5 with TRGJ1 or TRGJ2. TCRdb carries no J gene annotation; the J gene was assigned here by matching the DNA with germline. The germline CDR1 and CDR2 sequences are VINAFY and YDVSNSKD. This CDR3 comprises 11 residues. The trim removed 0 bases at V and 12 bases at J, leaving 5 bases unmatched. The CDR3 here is CATWDRLAKLF. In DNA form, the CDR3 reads TGTGCCACCTGGGACAGGCTCGCGAAACTCTTT.

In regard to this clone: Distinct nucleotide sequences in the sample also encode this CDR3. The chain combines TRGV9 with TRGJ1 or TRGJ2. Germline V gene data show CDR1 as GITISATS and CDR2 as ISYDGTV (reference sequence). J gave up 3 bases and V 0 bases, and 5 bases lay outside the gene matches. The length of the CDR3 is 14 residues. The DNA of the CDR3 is TGTGCCTTGTGGGAGGTGCAACCTTATTATAAGAAACTCTTT. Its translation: CALWEVQPYYKKLF.

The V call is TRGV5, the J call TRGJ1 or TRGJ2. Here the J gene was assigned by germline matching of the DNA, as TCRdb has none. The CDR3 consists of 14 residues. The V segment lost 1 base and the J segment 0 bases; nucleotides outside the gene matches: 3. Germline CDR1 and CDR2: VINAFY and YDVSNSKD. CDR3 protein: CATWDRENYYKKLF. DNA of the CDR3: TGTGCCACCTGGGACAGAGAGAATTATTATAAGAAACTCTTT.

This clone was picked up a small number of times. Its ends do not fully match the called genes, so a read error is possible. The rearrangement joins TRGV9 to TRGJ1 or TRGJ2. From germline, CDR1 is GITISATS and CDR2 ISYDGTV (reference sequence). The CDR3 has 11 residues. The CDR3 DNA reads TGTGCCTGGTGGGAGGCGCATATCTTACTCTTT. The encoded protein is CAWWEAHILLF.

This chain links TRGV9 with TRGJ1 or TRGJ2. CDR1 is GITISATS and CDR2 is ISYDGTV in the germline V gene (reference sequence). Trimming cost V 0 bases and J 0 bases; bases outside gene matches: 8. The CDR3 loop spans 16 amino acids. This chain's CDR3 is CALWEVRRTNYYKKLF. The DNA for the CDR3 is TGTGCCTTGTGGGAGGTGCGGAGAACGAATTATTATAAGAAACTCTTT.

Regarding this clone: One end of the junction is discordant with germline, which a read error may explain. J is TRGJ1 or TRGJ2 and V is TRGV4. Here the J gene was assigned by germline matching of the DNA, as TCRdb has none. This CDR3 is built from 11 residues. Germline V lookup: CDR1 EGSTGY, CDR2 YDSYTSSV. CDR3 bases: TGTGCCACCGGGGATGGGCGCAAGAAACTCTTT. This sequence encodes CATGDGRKKLF.

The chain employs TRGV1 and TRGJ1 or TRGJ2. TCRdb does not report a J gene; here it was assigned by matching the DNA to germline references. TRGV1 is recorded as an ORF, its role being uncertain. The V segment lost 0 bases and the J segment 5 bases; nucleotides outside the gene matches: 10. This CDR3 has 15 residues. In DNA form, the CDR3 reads TGTGCCACCTGGGACAGGCCTGGGGATGATTATAAGAAACTCTTT. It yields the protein CATWDRPGDDYKKLF.

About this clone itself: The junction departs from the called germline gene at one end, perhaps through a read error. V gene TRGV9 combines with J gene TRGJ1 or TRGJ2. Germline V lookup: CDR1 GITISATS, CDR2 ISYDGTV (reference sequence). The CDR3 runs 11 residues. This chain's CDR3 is CAGGEVQKKIF. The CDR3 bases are TGTGCCGGGGGGGAGGTGCAAAAGAAAATCTTT.

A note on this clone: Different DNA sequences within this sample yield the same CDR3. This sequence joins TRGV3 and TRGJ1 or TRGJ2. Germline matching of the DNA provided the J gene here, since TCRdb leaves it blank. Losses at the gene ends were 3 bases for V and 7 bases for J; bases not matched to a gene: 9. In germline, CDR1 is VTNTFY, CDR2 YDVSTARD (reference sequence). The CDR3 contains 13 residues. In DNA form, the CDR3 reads TGTGCCACCTGGGACCGGCGTCGATATAAGAAACTCTTT. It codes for CATWDRRRYKKLF.

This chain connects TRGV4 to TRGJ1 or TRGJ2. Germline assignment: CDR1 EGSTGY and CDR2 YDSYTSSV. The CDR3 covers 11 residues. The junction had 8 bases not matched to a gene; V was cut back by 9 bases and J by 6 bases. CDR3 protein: CATPEFYKKLF. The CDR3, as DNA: TGTGCCACCCCCGAGTTTTATAAGAAACTCTTT.

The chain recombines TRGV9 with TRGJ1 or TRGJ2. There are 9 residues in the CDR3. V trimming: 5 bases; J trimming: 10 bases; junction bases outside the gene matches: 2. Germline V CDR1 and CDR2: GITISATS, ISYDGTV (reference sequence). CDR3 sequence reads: CALWGKKLF. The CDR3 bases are TGTGCCTTGTGGGGAAAGAAACTCTTT.